A selection of T cell receptor beta chains follows, all from one sample in a study of technical replicates of blood from a few donors. The method was immunoSEQ multiplex PCR; TCRdb's version includes in-frame clones alone and lacks a portion of them. The sample holds 70,000 to 95,000 clones, 94% seen once. The specimen was T cells isolated from PBMCs. The receptors derive from a human donor in good health. CDR3s include the opening cysteine and the closing phenylalanine or tryptophan. D genes are given only for firm matches. A row's size may be missing; if present it is once, few, many or a size class.

J gene,CDR3 length,V gene,D gene,clone size,CDR3 DNA,CDR3 protein
TRBJ2-7,18,TRBV7-9,NA,NA,TGTGCCAGCAGCTTAGCCCAGGGTGCGGCGGAGAGGTTCCTACGGGAGTACTTC,CASSLAQGAAERFLREYF
TRBJ1-2,14,TRBV6-5,TRBD1,NA,TGTGCCAGCAGTTACGACAGGGGCCAAAATGGCTACACCTTC,CASSYDRGQNGYTF
TRBJ1-2,15,TRBV27,TRBD1,NA,TGTGCCAGCAGTTTATCGGGGGACAGAGGCTATGGCTACACCTTC,CASSLSGDRGYGYTF
TRBJ1-4,12,TRBV2,NA,NA,TGTGCCAGCCAGCAGCGCCATGAAAAACTGTTTTTT,CASQQRHEKLFF
TRBJ2-7,14,TRBV19,NA,NA,TGTGCCAGTAGAAACCCCGGGAAGGGCCACGAGCAGTACTTC,CASRNPGKGHEQYF
TRBJ1-2,17,TRBV29-1,NA,NA,TGCAGCGTTGAAGTGTCCCAGGGGAAAGGTTTCCCCTATGGCTACACCTTC,CSVEVSQGKGFPYGYTF
TRBJ1-1,16,TRBV25-1,TRBD1,NA,TGTGCCAGCAGCAGGAGGGACAGCCGAATGAACACTGAAGCTTTCTTT,CASSRRDSRMNTEAFF
TRBJ2-7,15,TRBV11-3,TRBD1,NA,TGTGCCAGCAGCTTATCGGGGACAGGGGGTCACGAGCAGTACTTC,CASSLSGTGGHEQYF
TRBJ1-2,14,TRBV5-1,TRBD1,NA,TGCGCCAGCAGCCTAAAGGGTACAGGGGCTTCCTACACCTTC,CASSLKGTGASYTF
TRBJ1-2,14,TRBV30,NA,few,TGTGCCTGGAGTGTACTAAGGGGCGAAGGGGGCTACACCTTC,CAWSVLRGEGGYTF
TRBJ2-7,14,TRBV28,TRBD1,NA,TGTGCCAGCAGATCCGGGACAGCTACCTACGAGCAGTACTTC,CASRSGTATYEQYF
TRBJ2-7,14,TRBV7-2,NA,NA,TGTGCCAGCAGCCCCAGGTTGCTCTCCTACGAGCAGTACTTC,CASSPRLLSYEQYF
TRBJ2-5,13,TRBV6-1,TRBD2,NA,TGTGCCAGCAGCCGGGGGACTAGCGCTGTGCAGTACTTC,CASSRGTSAVQYF
TRBJ1-4,16,TRBV11-2,TRBD1,NA,TGTGCCAGCAGCCCCGACAGGGTCCTCATTAATGAAAAACTGTTTTTT,CASSPDRVLINEKLFF
TRBJ2-5,14,TRBV2,TRBD2,NA,TGTGCCAGACAGGCGGGACTAGCAAAAGAGACCCAGTACTTC,CARQAGLAKETQYF
TRBJ2-7,16,TRBV27,TRBD2,NA,TGTGCCAGCAGCCGGGGAACTAGCGGGGCCTTCTACGAGCAGTACTTC,CASSRGTSGAFYEQYF
TRBJ2-1,14,TRBV19,NA,NA,TGTGCCAGTAGTATTCTGACTACCTACAATGAGCAGTTCTTC,CASSILTTYNEQFF
TRBJ1-2,14,TRBV7-9,NA,once,TGTGCCAGCAGCTACACCCCACCCGGAGGAGGCTACACCTTC,CASSYTPPGGGYTF
TRBJ2-7,13,TRBV4-2,TRBD2,NA,TGTGCCAGCAGCCCGGGGGGGCCTCGGGAGCAGTACTTC,CASSPGGPREQYF
TRBJ2-7,15,TRBV5-1,NA,NA,TGCGCCAGCAGCTTGGGACCAATCAAGACTCGCGAGCAGTACTTC,CASSLGPIKTREQYF
TRBJ2-3,16,TRBV19,TRBD1,NA,TGTGCCAGTAGTAAAGACAGGGCTAGAAGCACAGATACGCAGTATTTT,CASSKDRARSTDTQYF
TRBJ1-4,13,TRBV5-1,NA,NA,TGCGCCAGCAGCTCGGACTCTAATGAAAAACTGTTTTTT,CASSSDSNEKLFF